This TCR beta chain was obtained from a study of OX40 agonist ivuxolimab in advanced cancers. Study as a whole: Patients in the trial were receiving intravenous ivuxolimab every 2 weeks, at doses of 0.01 to 10 mg/kg.

The CDR3 totals 12 residues. With V trimmed by 5 bases and J by 5 bases, 2 bases remained unmatched. Looked up from germline, CDR1 is MNHNY and CDR2 is SVGAGI (reference sequence). The method was immunoSEQ multiplex PCR; TCRdb's version includes in-frame clones alone and lacks a portion of them. The sample includes around 50,000 clones, more than 80% of them seen just once. This sample comprised CD4+ or CD8+ T cells sorted from blood, obtained in a trial of the OX40 agonist ivuxolimab. This TCR came from an adult with an advanced solid tumor such as melanoma, head and neck, liver or kidney cancer. V is TRBV6-6 and J is TRBJ2-7; 8 bases map to TRBD1. CDR3 protein: CASSRTGNEQYF. In DNA form, the CDR3 reads TGTGCCAGCAGTCGGACAGGGAACGAGCAGTACTTC.